This is a list of T cell receptor beta chains from one sample in a study of cytomegalovirus exposure and HLA in healthy donors. Sequencing was performed with immunoSEQ multiplex PCR; in TCRdb, only in-frame clones are kept and a portion is missing. The sample carries a few hundred thousand clones, 65% to 85% recorded once. Material: PBMCs. These receptors originate from a woman aged 25 to 39 in good health and CMV-seropositive. Both conserved end residues are part of each CDR3. A D gene is named only where the DNA matches it firmly. Clone size is given for some rows only: seen once, a few or many times, or a class if the clone is expanded.

j_call: TRBJ1-4; clone_size: -; v_call: TRBV5-6; d_call: -; cdr3_nt: TGTGCCAGCAGCTATTCTAGACAGGCAACTAATGAAAAACTGTTTTTT; cdr3_aa: CASSYSRQATNEKLFF
j_call: TRBJ1-1; clone_size: -; v_call: TRBV6-1; d_call: TRBD1; cdr3_nt: TGTGCCAGCAGTGAAATACCGGACAGGGCGACTGAAGCTTTCTTT; cdr3_aa: CASSEIPDRATEAFF
j_call: TRBJ1-3; clone_size: -; v_call: TRBV28; d_call: -; cdr3_nt: TGTGCCAGCAGAATCAGCGACCGACACACCATATATTTT; cdr3_aa: CASRISDRHTIYF
j_call: TRBJ2-7; clone_size: -; v_call: TRBV28; d_call: -; cdr3_nt: TGTGCCAGCCACACAGGGCCCTCCTACGAGCAGTACTTC; cdr3_aa: CASHTGPSYEQYF
j_call: TRBJ1-2; clone_size: -; v_call: TRBV7-2; d_call: -; cdr3_nt: TGTGCCAGCAGCTTATTATGGGGCAGAACTAACTATGGCTACACCTTC; cdr3_aa: CASSLLWGRTNYGYTF
j_call: TRBJ1-5; clone_size: -; v_call: TRBV5-6; d_call: -; cdr3_nt: TGTGCCAGCAGCTTGAAGGCAGCCAGCAATCAGCCCCAGCATTTT; cdr3_aa: CASSLKAASNQPQHF
j_call: TRBJ2-5; clone_size: -; v_call: TRBV30; d_call: -; cdr3_nt: TGTGCCTGGAGCCGGACCCAAGAGACCCAGTACTTC; cdr3_aa: CAWSRTQETQYF
j_call: TRBJ2-1; clone_size: -; v_call: TRBV15; d_call: -; cdr3_nt: TGTGCCACCAGCAGAGAGATCGGGCCAAAGCTGGCTGGAACGTTCTTC; cdr3_aa: CATSREIGPKLAGTFF
j_call: TRBJ2-3; clone_size: -; v_call: TRBV27; d_call: -; cdr3_nt: TGTGCCAGCAGTTTAACAGGGAGCTCAGATACGCAGTATTTT; cdr3_aa: CASSLTGSSDTQYF
j_call: TRBJ1-2; clone_size: few; v_call: TRBV7-9; d_call: -; cdr3_nt: TGTGCCAGCAGCCCCCTTTCTAACCTCTATGGCTACACCTTC; cdr3_aa: CASSPLSNLYGYTF
j_call: TRBJ1-1; clone_size: -; v_call: TRBV6-1; d_call: -; cdr3_nt: TGTGCCAGCAGTGAATCCTCGGGGTACTCTGAAGCTTTCTTT; cdr3_aa: CASSESSGYSEAFF
j_call: TRBJ2-7; clone_size: once; v_call: TRBV4-1; d_call: TRBD2; cdr3_nt: TGCGCCAGCAGCCAACCGACTAGCTCCCTATCCTACGAGCAGTACTTC; cdr3_aa: CASSQPTSSLSYEQYF
j_call: TRBJ2-5; clone_size: -; v_call: TRBV27; d_call: -; cdr3_nt: TGTGCCAGCAGTTTCCAAGGAATATTAGAGACCCAGTACTTC; cdr3_aa: CASSFQGILETQYF
j_call: TRBJ2-3; clone_size: once; v_call: TRBV9; d_call: -; cdr3_nt: TGTGCCAGCGATTTGGCGGGGACCCCCTCAGATACGCAGTATTTT; cdr3_aa: CASDLAGTPSDTQYF
j_call: TRBJ1-5; clone_size: -; v_call: TRBV5-6; d_call: TRBD1; cdr3_nt: TGTGCCAGCAGCTGGGGACAGGGGTTAGGTCAGCCCCAGCATTTT; cdr3_aa: CASSWGQGLGQPQHF
j_call: TRBJ1-4; clone_size: -; v_call: TRBV19; d_call: -; cdr3_nt: TGTGCCAGTAGGTTAGGAGAAAAACTGTTTTTT; cdr3_aa: CASRLGEKLFF
j_call: TRBJ1-1; clone_size: few; v_call: TRBV4-1; d_call: -; cdr3_nt: TGCGCCAGCAGCCAAATAATGCGGGGACAGAACACTGAAGCTTTCTTT; cdr3_aa: CASSQIMRGQNTEAFF
j_call: TRBJ2-1; clone_size: -; v_call: TRBV5-6; d_call: TRBD2; cdr3_nt: TGTGCCAGCAGCAGAGGACTAGCGGGAGGCAATGAGCAGTTCTTC; cdr3_aa: CASSRGLAGGNEQFF
j_call: TRBJ1-5; clone_size: -; v_call: TRBV7-6; d_call: -; cdr3_nt: TGTGCCAGCAGCCGGACACCTGACAATCAGCCCCAGCATTTT; cdr3_aa: CASSRTPDNQPQHF
j_call: TRBJ2-3; clone_size: -; v_call: TRBV7-9; d_call: -; cdr3_nt: TGTGCCAGCCCCGACCCAGATACGCAGTATTTT; cdr3_aa: CASPDPDTQYF
j_call: TRBJ2-3; clone_size: -; v_call: TRBV11-1; d_call: -; cdr3_nt: TGTGCCAGCAGCTTAGTCTCGCCCACAGATACGCAGTATTTT; cdr3_aa: CASSLVSPTDTQYF
j_call: TRBJ2-7; clone_size: few; v_call: TRBV6-6; d_call: -; cdr3_nt: TGTGCCAGCAGTCCCCGAGGGGGGGCGCGTAATAACGAGCAGTACTTC; cdr3_aa: CASSPRGGARNNEQYF
j_call: TRBJ1-1; clone_size: -; v_call: TRBV10-3; d_call: TRBD1; cdr3_nt: TGTGCCATCGGACAGGGCAACACTGAAGCTTTCTTT; cdr3_aa: CAIGQGNTEAFF
j_call: TRBJ2-1; clone_size: -; v_call: TRBV6-5; d_call: -; cdr3_nt: TGTGCCAGCAAAATCGACAGTCGGGGTTACAATGAGCAGTTCTTC; cdr3_aa: CASKIDSRGYNEQFF
j_call: TRBJ1-5; clone_size: few; v_call: TRBV28; d_call: -; cdr3_nt: TGTGCCAGCGTAGGTGAAGAATTAGTAGGCTGGTCTCGGCCCCAGCATTTT; cdr3_aa: CASVGEELVGWSRPQHF
j_call: TRBJ1-5; clone_size: few; v_call: TRBV18; d_call: -; cdr3_nt: TGTGCCAGCTCACCATCAGAGGGCCCAGAACAGCCCCAGCATTTT; cdr3_aa: CASSPSEGPEQPQHF
j_call: TRBJ1-3; clone_size: few; v_call: TRBV4-1; d_call: TRBD1; cdr3_nt: TGCGCCAGCAGCCAAGAAGGGACAGTCTCTGGAAACACCATATATTTT; cdr3_aa: CASSQEGTVSGNTIYF
j_call: TRBJ2-3; clone_size: -; v_call: TRBV7-2; d_call: TRBD2; cdr3_nt: TGTGCCAGCAGCAGACTAGCGGGAACAGATACGCAGTATTTT; cdr3_aa: CASSRLAGTDTQYF
j_call: TRBJ1-2; clone_size: once; v_call: TRBV27; d_call: -; cdr3_nt: TGTGCCAGCAGTGGTCTCGGGACGGCACTCGGGAACTATGGCTACACCTTC; cdr3_aa: CASSGLGTALGNYGYTF
j_call: TRBJ2-5; clone_size: -; v_call: TRBV15; d_call: -; cdr3_nt: TGTGCCACCAGGACGGCTGGGGAGACCCAGTACTTC; cdr3_aa: CATRTAGETQYF
j_call: TRBJ1-1; clone_size: few; v_call: TRBV27; d_call: -; cdr3_nt: TGTGCCAGCGGTTTAATAGGACTAGGGGCTGAAGCTTTCTTT; cdr3_aa: CASGLIGLGAEAFF
j_call: TRBJ1-3; clone_size: -; v_call: TRBV6-4; d_call: -; cdr3_nt: TGTGCCAGCGGGCCACAGGGAACTGGAAACACCATATATTTT; cdr3_aa: CASGPQGTGNTIYF
j_call: TRBJ2-1; clone_size: -; v_call: TRBV10-3; d_call: TRBD2; cdr3_nt: TGTGCCATCAGTGAGTCGGGAGTGCCCGGGGGGTACAATGAGCAGTTCTTC; cdr3_aa: CAISESGVPGGYNEQFF
j_call: TRBJ2-3; clone_size: -; v_call: TRBV9; d_call: -; cdr3_nt: TGTGCCAGCAGCGTAGGTGAGGATACGCAGTATTTT; cdr3_aa: CASSVGEDTQYF
j_call: TRBJ2-7; clone_size: -; v_call: TRBV6-1; d_call: -; cdr3_nt: TGTGCCAGCAGTGAATTTCAGCCGACCTACGAGCAGTACTTC; cdr3_aa: CASSEFQPTYEQYF
j_call: TRBJ2-7; clone_size: -; v_call: TRBV7-9; d_call: -; cdr3_nt: TGTGCCGATCGGGCAATACCTTCCTACGAGCAGTACTTC; cdr3_aa: CADRAIPSYEQYF
j_call: TRBJ2-4; clone_size: -; v_call: TRBV27; d_call: -; cdr3_nt: TGTGCCAGCAGTACCTCTTTAGCCAAAAACATTCAGTACTTC; cdr3_aa: CASSTSLAKNIQYF
j_call: TRBJ2-7; clone_size: -; v_call: TRBV11-3; d_call: -; cdr3_nt: TGTGCCAGCAGCTTAGCGGCCGGATCCTACGAGCAGTACTTC; cdr3_aa: CASSLAAGSYEQYF
j_call: TRBJ2-7; clone_size: -; v_call: TRBV4-3; d_call: -; cdr3_nt: TGCGCCAGCAGCCAAGTAGTTCTAAGGGACCCCTCCTACGAGCAGTACTTC; cdr3_aa: CASSQVVLRDPSYEQYF
j_call: TRBJ1-2; clone_size: -; v_call: TRBV18; d_call: -; cdr3_nt: TGTGCCAGCTCACCAACGACAGTTAACTATGGCTACACCTTC; cdr3_aa: CASSPTTVNYGYTF
j_call: TRBJ1-1; clone_size: -; v_call: TRBV29-1; d_call: TRBD1; cdr3_nt: TGCAGCGCCCAGGGACAGCTTAACACTGAAGCTTTCTTT; cdr3_aa: CSAQGQLNTEAFF
j_call: TRBJ1-5; clone_size: -; v_call: TRBV6-5; d_call: TRBD1; cdr3_nt: TGTGCCAGCAGAACCACAGGGGCGGAGGGTCAGCCCCAGCATTTT; cdr3_aa: CASRTTGAEGQPQHF
j_call: TRBJ2-3; clone_size: -; v_call: TRBV30; d_call: -; cdr3_nt: TGTGCCTGGAGTACCCAGGAGATTAGCACAGATACGCAGTATTTT; cdr3_aa: CAWSTQEISTDTQYF
j_call: TRBJ2-7; clone_size: -; v_call: TRBV5-5; d_call: -; cdr3_nt: TGTGCCAGCAGCTTGGAGTCGGGGGCGCGGGAGCAGTACTTC; cdr3_aa: CASSLESGAREQYF
j_call: TRBJ1-1; clone_size: -; v_call: TRBV9; d_call: TRBD1; cdr3_nt: TGTGCCAGCAGCGTCTTTCCAGGGGGCTACACTGAAGCTTTCTTT; cdr3_aa: CASSVFPGGYTEAFF
j_call: TRBJ2-7; clone_size: -; v_call: TRBV7-2; d_call: -; cdr3_nt: TGTGCCAGCAGCTTAATGGGCCCGTCACGGGAGCAGTACTTC; cdr3_aa: CASSLMGPSREQYF
j_call: TRBJ2-3; clone_size: -; v_call: TRBV6-1; d_call: -; cdr3_nt: TGTGCCAGCACCCAAAGAACGGCCCGCACAGATACGCAGTATTTT; cdr3_aa: CASTQRTARTDTQYF
j_call: TRBJ1-5; clone_size: once; v_call: TRBV6-6; d_call: TRBD1; cdr3_nt: TGTGCCAGCAGTTATACAGGGGAGGGCAATCAGCCCCAGCATTTT; cdr3_aa: CASSYTGEGNQPQHF
j_call: TRBJ1-1; clone_size: -; v_call: TRBV6-1; d_call: -; cdr3_nt: TGTGCCAGCTTGTTCCTCGGCACTGAAGCTTTCTTT; cdr3_aa: CASLFLGTEAFF
j_call: TRBJ2-7; clone_size: -; v_call: TRBV6-1; d_call: -; cdr3_nt: TGTGCCAGCCCCGAAGGTCCAGGGGGGACCTACGAGCAGTACTTC; cdr3_aa: CASPEGPGGTYEQYF
j_call: TRBJ2-1; clone_size: -; v_call: TRBV5-1; d_call: -; cdr3_nt: TGCGCCAGCAGCTTGTCGGGGGGCATTGATGAGCAGTTCTTC; cdr3_aa: CASSLSGGIDEQFF
j_call: TRBJ1-5; clone_size: -; v_call: TRBV19; d_call: -; cdr3_nt: TGTGCCGGCTTTGCTCAGCCCCAGCATTTT; cdr3_aa: CAGFAQPQHF
j_call: TRBJ2-5; clone_size: -; v_call: TRBV5-1; d_call: TRBD2; cdr3_nt: TGCGCCAGCAGCTTGGGAACTAGCGGGAGCGGAGAGACCCAGTACTTC; cdr3_aa: CASSLGTSGSGETQYF
j_call: TRBJ1-2; clone_size: few; v_call: TRBV29-1; d_call: -; cdr3_nt: TGCAGCGTTCTAACCCTGGTACCTGACTATGGCTACACCTTC; cdr3_aa: CSVLTLVPDYGYTF
j_call: TRBJ1-2; clone_size: few; v_call: TRBV7-2; d_call: TRBD1; cdr3_nt: TGTGCCAGCAGCTTATCGACAGGGCCCAACTATGGCTACACCTTC; cdr3_aa: CASSLSTGPNYGYTF
j_call: TRBJ2-3; clone_size: -; v_call: TRBV4-1; d_call: TRBD2; cdr3_nt: TGCGCCAGCAGCCGCTACCAACGGCGGGAGGGCACAGATACGCAGTATTTT; cdr3_aa: CASSRYQRREGTDTQYF